This is a list of T cell receptor beta chains from one sample in a study of identifying expanded T cells in peripheral blood. Profiling relied on immunoSEQ multiplex PCR, and the TCRdb table lists in-frame clones only, not all of them. Of 100,000 to 150,000 clones listed, over 65% are singletons. Sequenced: blood. The receptors stem from a person aged 18 to 70 in good health. The CDR3 runs from the conserved cysteine through the conserved F or W. Clone size is shown for a subset of rows, as once, few, many or a class of expanded clone.

V	J	size	CDR3
TRBV19	TRBJ1-1	-	CATQEWGNTEAFF
TRBV2	TRBJ1-6	-	CASSNLYNSPLHF
TRBV6-6	TRBJ1-2	-	CASSLGHDPYTF
TRBV5-5	TRBJ1-5	few	CASSWTGSQPQHF
TRBV5-8	TRBJ2-7	-	CASSLTGPYEQYF
TRBV6-5	TRBJ1-6	-	CASRTAQGTNSPLHF
TRBV6-6	TRBJ2-7	-	CASSYGTGVYEQYF
TRBV5-5	TRBJ1-3	-	CASSREGSSRGNTIYF
TRBV7-9	TRBJ1-1	-	CASSLRQGTTEAFF
TRBV5-1	TRBJ2-1	-	CASSPGQGGYNEQFF
TRBV11-2	TRBJ2-7	-	CATRPGQGAYEQYF
TRBV5-1	TRBJ1-3	-	CASSLAGFSGNTIYF
TRBV5-4	TRBJ2-5	-	CASSLGQAKETQYF
TRBV7-6	TRBJ1-1	-	CASTAESESPEAFF
TRBV11-2	TRBJ2-3	-	CASSFDKDRISTDTQYF
TRBV18	TRBJ1-1	-	CASSPQRDEAFF
TRBV6-5	TRBJ2-7	-	CASNPTYGRTYEQYF
TRBV2	TRBJ1-6	-	CASSEVGTGYSPLHF
TRBV7-6	TRBJ2-7	once	CASSESGVQYF
TRBV19	TRBJ2-5	-	CASSKGDAQETQYF
TRBV27	TRBJ1-4	-	CAAAQTGLREKLFF
TRBV5-1	TRBJ2-2	-	CASSLGPNLNTGELFF
TRBV28	TRBJ2-3	-	CASRASGGAADTQYF
TRBV6-5	TRBJ1-1	-	CASKTGLNTEAFF
TRBV29-1	TRBJ1-2	-	CSVLNTGSSGYTF
TRBV7-9	TRBJ1-1	-	CASSLTREGTEAFF
TRBV30	TRBJ1-6	few	CAWSVQGGSPLHF
TRBV18	TRBJ1-1	-	CASSPKGPLEAFF
TRBV27	TRBJ1-1	once	CASSLFRDTEAFF
TRBV10-2	TRBJ2-2	-	CASRRYEKTGELFF
TRBV2	TRBJ1-3	-	CASTWTSPGNTIYF
TRBV6-6	TRBJ1-1	-	CASSWGSEAFF
TRBV4-1	TRBJ2-2	-	CASSLYPLNTGELFF
TRBV5-1	TRBJ1-1	-	CASNRRGGNTEAFF
TRBV7-9	TRBJ1-1	-	CASRDQGTEAFF
TRBV18	TRBJ2-6	once	CASSPRGSGANVLTF
TRBV19	TRBJ1-1	many	CASSKNVNTEAFF
TRBV10-3	TRBJ2-3	-	CAISELGTDTQYF
TRBV6-5	TRBJ2-5	-	CASRTSGVFQETQYF
TRBV5-8	TRBJ1-5	-	CASSFPGAGNQPQHF
TRBV5-1	TRBJ2-7	-	CASSLVRQPSYEQYF
TRBV10-3	TRBJ1-5	few	CATTPGVGSQPQHF
TRBV4-1	TRBJ2-7	-	CASSQAYEQYF
TRBV7-9	TRBJ1-2	-	CASSPLEGYTF
TRBV6-5	TRBJ1-6	-	CASSNRLKGSSPLHF
TRBV18	TRBJ1-5	-	CASSIRDSNQPQHF
TRBV7-2	TRBJ1-2	-	CASRLNRGANYGYTF
TRBV10-1	TRBJ1-6	-	CASSKIQDRSFKSSYNSPLHF
TRBV6-5	TRBJ1-1	-	CASSYFKGRAFF
TRBV5-6	TRBJ1-2	few	CASSLYSQTGRNGYTF
TRBV5-5	TRBJ2-7	-	CASSLAPPYEQYF
TRBV4-1	TRBJ1-2	few	CASTPGGVVGGYTF
TRBV5-1	TRBJ2-7	-	CASSFDSHAFPTNYEQYF
TRBV14	TRBJ2-5	-	CASSQVDGAWGTQYF
TRBV18	TRBJ1-1	-	CASSPPGRGGTEAFF